This T cell receptor beta chain is drawn from a study of T cells in Graves' hyperthyroidism and ophthalmopathy. There are 16 residues in the CDR3. The V gene's germline CDR1 is MGHRA and CDR2 YSYEKL. V lost 3 bases and J 1 base, leaving 15 bases between the germline ends. RNA transcripts were the template for amplifying TCR beta CDR3 regions. TCR CDR3 regions were first amplified by RT-PCR with HTBI primers. TCRdb redid the calling of the multiplex PCR reads with MiXCR, one entry per CDR3 protein. The sample yields approximately 400,000 distinct CDR3 sequences, about 13% seen once. This clonotype was recorded a few times.

The clonotype comes from a man aged 25 to 40 with Graves' hyperthyroidism that later progressed to Graves' ophthalmopathy. This chain links TRBV4-1 with TRBJ1-2; D not certain. Sample: blood. The CDR3 DNA follows: TGCGCCAGCAGCCACTTAGAGACGGAGGGTAACTATGGCTACACCTTC. Translated: CASSHLETEGNYGYTF.